The subject of this entry is one T cell receptor beta chain. Its antigen is unidentified. At one boundary the junction diverges from the germline segment, which might be a read error. Investigators isolated RNA and reverse transcribed it into cDNA to act as the sequencing template. Repertoires were generated with immunoSEQ multiplex PCR, while TCRdb's copy carries only in-frame clones and drops some. The sample shows over 200,000 clones, around 65% of them seen only once. The sample comes from a study of CD8+ T cells in alopecia areata. This sample's treatment: oral pan-JAK inhibitor, 5-10 mg twice daily. This CDR3 is built from 17 residues. The germline V gene encodes CDR1 SGHAT and CDR2 FQNNGV. Study-level results: Persistence in scalp and blood during tofacitinib was observed for many expanded lesional clones. Among the cells sequenced in scalp samples are also the resident alphabeta T cells of normal skin.

The V call is TRBV11-2, the J call TRBJ2-3; TRBD2 agrees at 11 bases. The sequence was obtained from a human donor with alopecia areata. The sequencing here drew on CD4+ T cells sorted from blood, taken at week 4, from a patient treated with tofacitinib. This chain's CDR3 is CASSLTQLAGVTDAQYF. In DNA form, the CDR3 reads TGTGCCAGCAGCTTAACCCAACTAGCGGGGGTTACAGATGCGCAGTATTTT.